This T cell receptor beta chain was captured in a study of blood T cell repertoires in COVID-19. About the study: PBMCs, B-cell-depleted T cells, or T cells were the source of the cDNA or gDNA that made up the material.

The germline V gene encodes CDR1 SGHRS and CDR2 YFSETQ. The V gene end was trimmed by 0 bases and the J gene end by 4 bases; junction bases not matched to a gene: 3. The CDR3 runs 14 residues. Methods used by the authors: Quantification of nucleated cells was approximated via reference gene primer amplification. Sequencing used immunoSEQ multiplex PCR; TCRdb keeps in-frame clones, though not all of them. For V, J and clone size, that table is used; D and trimming come from the DNA. Seen here are nearly 60,000 clones, 90% observed once, and the top ten hold 13%. This chain links TRBV5-1 with TRBJ2-5, with TRBD1 identical over 7 bases. The receptor's source is a man in his 60s with active COVID-19. The source material was peripheral blood. DNA of the CDR3: TGCGCCAGCAGCTTGGAAGGGGGCCGAGAGACCCAGTACTTC. Amino acid sequence: CASSLEGGRETQYF. Supplemented by reference TRBV5-1 and TRBJ2-5, the full variable domain reads KAGVTQTPRYLIKTRGQQVTLSCSPISGHRSVSWYQQTPGQGLQFLFEYFSETQRNKGNFPGRFSGRQFSNSRSEMNVSTLELGDSALYLCASSLEGGRETQYFGPGTRLLVL.